This T cell receptor (beta chain) is drawn from a study of T cell repertoires in cytomegalovirus infection (dated 2019 in TCRdb). In the study overall: The HLA type of each donor mattered for the analysis, because public TCR beta signatures pointed to carriage of CMV infection along with the matching HLA type. The study at large found these results: The ex vivo response was dominated by HLA-C-restricted CMV-specific TCR beta clonotypes, which also provided the single most frequent clonotype in two of eight donors. Carriers of CMV infection plus the relevant HLA type were discriminated by the cumulative frequency of public TCR beta family members in the study cohort and in an independent 352-donor cohort.

Reads for this sample came from an Illumina HiSeq 1500. TCRdb trimmed public reads at Q25 via fastp, called clones via MiXCR and kept in-frame beta chains. One record per CDR3 amino acid sequence lists the most common genes and DNA. The table for this sample lists fewer than 80,000 distinct CDR3 sequences; roughly 3.7% of them were counted only once. The ten largest account for under 5.5% of the sample. From the germline V gene, CDR1 is SGHTA and CDR2 is FQGNSA. V is cut back by 5 bases and J by 2 bases, with 3 bases in the junction unmatched. The CDR3 spans 15 residues, from the cysteine through the phenylalanine. Solely the CDR3 DNA is kept, with 45 bases framed from the first base. This clonotype was recorded many times. It has no known antigen specificity. Base qualities are not provided; no much larger clone lies one nucleotide away.

Material for sequencing was PBMCs. The sequence is built from TRBV7-2 and TRBJ2-3, and 11 junctional nucleotides match TRBD2. This clonotype originated in a human donor in good health (CMV status not recorded). Some clones in this sample may be carry-over from other donors' samples. The nucleotide sequence is TGTGCCAGCAGCCCGACTAGCGGGGACACAGATACGCAGTATTTT. This yields the protein CASSPTSGDTDTQYF.